These 31 T cell receptor beta chains came from one sample sequenced in a study of cytotoxic CD8 clonotypes in ibrutinib-treated CLL. The table came from immunoSEQ multiplex PCR; TCRdb's copy has only in-frame clones and leaves some out. The table shows 35,000 to 45,000 clones, with almost 70% occurring only once. The sample consisted of PBMCs, taken after 12 months of ibrutinib treatment. These TCRs come from a human donor with chronic lymphocytic leukemia.

V and J are TRBV27 and TRBJ1-1; TRBD1 aligns across 8 bases. The CDR3 consists of 18 residues. Germline CDR1 and CDR2: MNHEY and SMNVEV (reference sequence). The V gene end was trimmed by 4 bases and the J gene end by 4 bases; junction bases not matched to a gene: 17. For the CDR3, the DNA is TGTGCCAGCAGTTCTATGGGGACAGGAACAATCCGGGGCACTGAAGCTTTCTTT. It is translated as CASSSMGTGTIRGTEAFF.

The genes are TRBV7-2 and TRBJ2-5; 7 bases are a match to TRBD2. The trim removed 5 bases at V and 7 bases at J, leaving 4 bases unmatched. The germline V gene encodes CDR1 SGHTA and CDR2 FQGNSA. The CDR3 length is 12 residues. The DNA of the CDR3 is TGTGCCAGCAGCCTAGGGGAGGGGACCCAGTACTTC. Translation gives CASSLGEGTQYF.

The chain combines TRBV19 with TRBJ1-1; D is uncertain. Germline V gene lookup returns CDR1 LNHDA and CDR2 SQIVND (reference sequence). The V end lost 6 bases, the J end lost 1 base, and 9 bases lay between the germline ends. This CDR3 is 13 amino acids long. The CDR3, as DNA: TGTGCCAGTAGATACCCAGGGAACACTGAAGCTTTCTTT. Its translation is CASRYPGNTEAFF. Combining the CDR3 with reference TRBV19 and TRBJ1-1 gives the whole variable domain DGGITQSPKYLFRKEGQNVTLSCEQNLNHDAMYWYRQDPGQGLRLIYYSQIVNDFQKGDIAEGYSVSREKKESFPLTVTSAQKNPTAFYLCASRYPGNTEAFFGQGTRLTVV.

V and J are TRBV10-3 and TRBJ1-6, with D unclear. Germline V gene sequence: CDR1 ENHRY, CDR2 SYGVKD. Trimming took 3 bases from V and 7 from J, leaving 4 bases between them. The CDR3 loop spans 12 amino acids. DNA of the CDR3: TGTGCCATCAGTGACGGAAATTCACCCCTCCACTTT. It is translated as CAISDGNSPLHF.

CDR3: CASSEAHVGQPQHF. In nucleotides, the CDR3 is TGTGCCAGCAGTGAAGCGCACGTCGGTCAGCCCCAGCATTTT. The chain combines TRBV25-1 with TRBJ1-5; D gene uncertain. CDR1 and CDR2 (germline): MGHDK, SYGVNS. This CDR3 spans 14 amino acids. V lost 2 bases, J lost 6 bases, and 11 bases lay in between.

J is TRBJ2-1 and V is TRBV5-5; D gene uncertain. CDR1 SGHKS and CDR2 YYEKEE come from the germline V gene (reference sequence). The V end lost 0 bases, the J end lost 0 bases, and 10 bases lay between the germline ends. The CDR3 has 16 residues. CDR3 in amino acids: CASSLATASSYNEQFF. CDR3 sequence (DNA): TGTGCCAGCAGCTTGGCGACGGCCAGCTCCTACAATGAGCAGTTCTTC.

CDR3: CSVSLTGSASTDTQYF. The CDR3 DNA follows: TGCAGCGTTAGTTTGACTGGTTCCGCTAGCACAGATACGCAGTATTTT. The rearrangement uses TRBV29-1 and TRBJ2-3; D uncertain. The CDR3 contains 16 residues. Germline V gives CDR1 SQVTM, CDR2 ANQGSEA. V lost 5 bases and J lost 0, with 18 bases in between.

The chain employs TRBV6-1 and TRBJ2-3, with TRBD2 matching over 7 bases. J was trimmed by 2 bases and V by 2 bases; bases with no gene match: 7. Germline CDR1 MNHNS, CDR2 SASEGT. CDR3 length: 16 residues. CDR3 sequence (DNA): TGTGCCAGCAGTGAAAAGGACGGGAGGACCACAGATACGCAGTATTTT. Translation gives CASSEKDGRTTDTQYF.

The rearrangement uses TRBV10-3 and TRBJ2-7; TRBD2 matches 12 bases. This CDR3 contains 14 residues. Germline CDR1 and CDR2: ENHRY and SYGVKD. V dropped 7 bases and J dropped 8; count of bases not matched to a gene: 9. CDR3 DNA: TGTGCCATCAATACCGGGACTAGCGGGTCGAAGCAGTACTTC. Translated, it gives CAINTGTSGSKQYF.

The chain joins TRBV5-1 to TRBJ2-1; 8 nucleotides align to TRBD2. The CDR3 has 16 residues. Germline V CDR1 and CDR2: SGHRS, YFSETQ. V dropped 3 bases and J dropped 0; count of bases not matched to a gene: 5. This CDR3 reads CASSYSGTSSYNEQFF. The CDR3 nucleotides read TGCGCCAGCAGCTATTCCGGGACTAGCTCCTACAATGAGCAGTTCTTC.

The rearrangement uses TRBV7-9 and TRBJ2-6; a weak D match, TRBD2 (6 bases). Germline V CDR1 and CDR2: SEHNR, FQNEAQ (reference sequence). The CDR3 is 16 amino acids. Trimming removed 5 bases at V and 0 bases at J, with 11 bases between. The CDR3 DNA follows: TGTGCCAGCAGCGGAGGGTCCCCCTCTGGGGCCAACGTCCTGACTTTC. Translated, it gives CASSGGSPSGANVLTF.

This chain joins TRBV25-1 and TRBJ1-6; 11 bases line up with TRBD1. The V gene end was trimmed by 5 bases and the J gene end by 13 bases; junction bases not matched to a gene: 4. Per the germline V gene, CDR1 is MGHDK and CDR2 is SYGVNS. CDR3 size: 13 residues. CDR3 DNA sequence: TGTGCCAGCAGTCCCCGGGACAGGGGGCCCCTCCACTTT. Its translation: CASSPRDRGPLHF.

The rearrangement uses TRBV7-9 and TRBJ2-5; 8 bases are a match to TRBD1. The CDR3 sequence is 15 residues long. Germline loops: CDR1 SEHNR, CDR2 FQNEAQ (reference sequence). V was clipped by 0 bases and J by 4 bases; unmatched bases: 4. The CDR3 loop is CASSLAPDRGETQYF. In DNA, the CDR3 is TGTGCCAGCAGCTTAGCGCCCGACAGGGGAGAGACCCAGTACTTC.

V usage is TRBV4-1 and J usage is TRBJ2-5; 8 bases line up with TRBD2. Germline CDR1 and CDR2: MGHRA and YSYEKL. The V gene end was trimmed by 4 bases and the J gene end by 5 bases; junction bases not matched to a gene: 9. The CDR3 runs to 15 residues. The CDR3 DNA is TGCGCCAGCAGCCGTCTAGCGGGCTCTTTTGAGACCCAGTACTTC. As protein: CASSRLAGSFETQYF.

CDR3 sequence: CASSAGYNGYGYTF. The CDR3 region has the DNA TGTGCCAGCAGTGCCGGTTACAACGGCTATGGCTACACCTTC. V gene TRBV6-1 combines with J gene TRBJ1-2; D not resolved. Germline V CDR1 and CDR2: MNHNS, SASEGT. The CDR3 has 14 residues. Trimming stripped 4 bases from V and 4 bases from J, with 13 bases between.

This chain connects TRBV7-9 to TRBJ1-2, with D perhaps matching TRBD1 (5 bases). Deletions cut 5 bases from V and 1 base from J, with 11 bases between. This CDR3 contains 14 residues. Germline values: CDR1 SEHNR, CDR2 FQNEAQ (reference sequence). In nucleotides, the CDR3 is TGTGCCAGCAGCCGGGGCATAGATAACTATGGCTACACCTTC. This translates into CASSRGIDNYGYTF.

This clone has just a few counts. This sequence joins TRBV5-6 and TRBJ2-2, with 7 bases that match TRBD2. This CDR3 is 16 amino acids long. V lost 3 bases, J lost 6 bases, and 11 bases stayed unmatched. Germline CDR1 is SGHDT and CDR2 is YYEEEE. CDR3 in amino acids: CASSSLVGRRAGELFF. For the CDR3, the DNA is TGTGCCAGCAGCTCCTTAGTCGGGAGGCGCGCCGGGGAGCTGTTTTTT.

The chain uses TRBV28 and TRBJ1-3; D remains unclear. CDR3 length: 15 residues. V lost 5 bases to trimming and J lost 2 bases, with 13 bases between them. Germline assignment: CDR1 MDHEN and CDR2 SYDVKM. The CDR3, as DNA: TGTGCCAGCAGTCCCCCAGTTACTCCTGGAAACACCATATATTTT. This translates into CASSPPVTPGNTIYF.

The chain uses TRBV11-2 and TRBJ1-2; D ambiguous. The CDR3 runs 14 residues. Per germline, CDR1 SGHAT and CDR2 FQNNGV. V lost 1 base and J 4 bases, leaving 10 bases between the germline ends. The chain's CDR3 is CASSLVSGVYGYTF. In DNA form, the CDR3 reads TGTGCCAGCAGCTTAGTCTCAGGAGTCTATGGCTACACCTTC.

The V and J genes are TRBV19 and TRBJ2-5, with D unresolved. The V gene lost 3 bases and the J gene lost 5 bases, with 13 bases spanning the gap. The CDR3 sequence is 14 residues long. Germline-derived CDR1 and CDR2 are LNHDA and SQIVND (reference sequence). The CDR3 DNA follows: TGTGCCAGTAGTATCGGGCTAGGGCTGGAGACCCAGTACTTC. Protein: CASSIGLGLETQYF.

This clone was seen only a few times. The rearrangement uses TRBV2 and TRBJ1-1; D perhaps matches TRBD1 (5 bases). With 4 bases removed from V and 7 bases from J, the gap between germline ends came to 19 bases. The CDR3 length is 15 residues. The germline CDR1 and CDR2 sequences are SNHLY and FYNNEI. CDR3 sequence: CASSGGMERGHEAFF. CDR3 coding DNA: TGTGCCAGCAGTGGGGGGATGGAAAGGGGCCATGAAGCTTTCTTT.

The V and J genes are TRBV7-2 and TRBJ1-4; D remains ambiguous. Germline V CDR1 and CDR2: SGHTA, FQGNSA. This CDR3 is built from 12 residues. V was cut by 1 base and J by 14 bases, with 11 bases left in between. As DNA, the CDR3 is TGTGCCAGCAGCTTAGATGTCGGCGCCCTGTTTTTT. Translating it yields CASSLDVGALFF.

This rearrangement joins TRBV6-1 to TRBJ1-5; 7 nucleotides agree with TRBD1. Germline V gene lookup returns CDR1 MNHNS and CDR2 SASEGT. Trimming took 9 bases from V and 2 from J; bases not matched to a gene: 4. CDR3 size: 13 residues. The CDR3 nucleotides are TGTGCCAGTCGTGACAGGGGCAATCAGCCCCAGCATTTT. Its protein product is CASRDRGNQPQHF.

V usage is TRBV7-3 and J usage is TRBJ2-1, with D perhaps TRBD2 (6 bases). The germline V and J ends were trimmed by 2 bases and 5 bases, with 13 bases remaining between them. Germline lookup yields CDR1 SGHTA and CDR2 FQGTGA. The CDR3 runs to 15 residues. In DNA form, the CDR3 reads TGTGCCAGCAGCTTATCTGCGGGAACCAACAATGAGCAGTTCTTC. As protein: CASSLSAGTNNEQFF.

The V and J genes are TRBV10-3 and TRBJ2-2; 8 nucleotides align to TRBD2. The length of the CDR3 is 15 residues. V lost 6 bases and J lost 5; bases outside the gene matches: 8. Germline CDR1 is ENHRY and CDR2 is SYGVKD. CDR3 protein: CAIRQSGSSTGELFF. For the CDR3, the DNA is TGTGCCATCAGGCAAAGCGGGAGTAGTACCGGGGAGCTGTTTTTT.

This chain links TRBV11-2 with TRBJ2-5; 9 bases align to TRBD2. CDR3 length equals 17 residues. The junction had 7 bases not matched to a gene; V was cut back by 1 base and J by 1 base. Germline V gene data show CDR1 as SGHAT and CDR2 as FQNNGV. CDR3 coding DNA: TGTGCCAGCAGCTTAGGGGTTGGCGGGAGGGCCCAAGAGACCCAGTACTTC. Amino acid sequence: CASSLGVGGRAQETQYF.

This chain links TRBV5-4 with TRBJ2-2, with D hard to call. V lost 2 bases to trimming and J lost 6 bases, with 8 bases between them. Germline V lookup: CDR1 SGHNT, CDR2 YYREEE (reference sequence). CDR3 length: 13 residues. The CDR3 DNA sequence: TGTGCCAGCAGCTTTAGGCAGGCCGGGGAGCTGTTTTTT. It encodes CASSFRQAGELFF.

The gene calls are TRBV6-5 and TRBJ2-7; possibly TRBD2 for D (7 bases). V was pared by 7 bases and J by 3 bases, with 13 bases between. CDR1 and CDR2 (germline): MNHEY, SVGAGI. The CDR3 extends over 13 amino acids. CDR3 DNA: TGTGCCAGCAAGGGGGGGCAGTTCTACGAGCAGTACTTC. It is translated as CASKGGQFYEQYF.

V and J are TRBV7-9 and TRBJ1-1; no clear D gene. CDR3 length: 14 amino acids. The V gene's germline CDR1 is SEHNR and CDR2 FQNEAQ (reference sequence). Trimming removed 4 bases at V and 3 bases at J, with 12 bases between. This CDR3 reads CASSSRTGDTEAFF. DNA of the CDR3: TGTGCCAGCAGCTCGCGGACTGGGGACACTGAAGCTTTCTTT.

The V call is TRBV5-6, the J call TRBJ2-2, with 7 positions matching TRBD1. Germline V CDR1 and CDR2: SGHDT, YYEEEE. After removal of 6 bases from V and 5 bases from J, the junction contained 10 bases not matched to a gene. The CDR3 has 15 amino acids. In nucleotides, the CDR3 is TGTGCCAGCACTCTGGGCAGGGGGAGAACCGGGGAGCTGTTTTTT. Translated, it gives CASTLGRGRTGELFF. The whole variable domain, remainder taken from reference TRBV5-6 and TRBJ2-2, is DAGVTQSPTHLIKTRGQQVTLRCSPKSGHDTVSWYQQALGQGPQFIFQYYEEEERQRGNFPDRFSGHQFPNYSSELNVNALLLGDSALYLCASTLGRGRTGELFFGEGSRLTVL.

The chain carries TRBV5-1 and TRBJ1-1; perhaps TRBD1 as D (6 bases). Germline CDR1 and CDR2: SGHRS and YFSETQ. The CDR3 runs to 15 residues. V gave up 0 bases and J gave up 5 bases, with 14 bases separating them. The CDR3, as DNA: TGCGCCAGCAGCTTGGAGGGGGGCGAGATAACTGAAGCTTTCTTT. The encoded protein is CASSLEGGEITEAFF.